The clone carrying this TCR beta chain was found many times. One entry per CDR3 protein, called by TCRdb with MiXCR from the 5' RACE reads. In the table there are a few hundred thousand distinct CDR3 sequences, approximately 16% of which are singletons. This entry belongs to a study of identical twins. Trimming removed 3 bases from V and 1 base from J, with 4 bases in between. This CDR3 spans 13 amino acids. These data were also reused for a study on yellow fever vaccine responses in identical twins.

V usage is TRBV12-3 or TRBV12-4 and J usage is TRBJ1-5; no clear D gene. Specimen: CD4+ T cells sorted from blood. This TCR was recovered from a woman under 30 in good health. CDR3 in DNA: TGTGCCAGCAGTTTCTACAGCAATCAGCCCCAGCATTTT. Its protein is CASSFYSNQPQHF.